The 28 T cell receptor beta chains presented below share a single source sample, sequenced in a study of shared clonotypes between healthy human individuals. Method: immunoSEQ multiplex PCR; TCRdb's copy keeps in-frame clones and lacks some. The sample consists of 2.3 million or so clones, approximately 93% of them appearing once. The sequencing input was naive CD4+ T cells from PBMCs. Subset given: CD45RA+ positively selected. Receptor source: a man younger than 35 in good health. Some clones in this sample may be carry-over from other donors' samples.

The chain is built from TRBV6-1 and TRBJ2-3; 10 nucleotides line up with TRBD2. V dropped 4 bases and J dropped 1; count of bases not matched to a gene: 5. The CDR3 runs 16 residues. Germline CDR1 reads MNHNS; CDR2 reads SASEGT. The CDR3 sequence is CASSGLAGGRTDTQYF. The CDR3 coding sequence is TGTGCCAGCAGTGGGTTAGCGGGAGGCCGCACAGATACGCAGTATTTT.

The chain joins TRBV7-2 to TRBJ1-2; 9 bases fit TRBD1. The germline V gene has CDR1 SGHTA and CDR2 FQGNSA. V trimming: 6 bases; J trimming: 0 bases; junction bases outside the gene matches: 2. CDR3 length equals 14 residues. CDR3 region: CASRTGGTNYGYTF. CDR3 bases: TGTGCCAGCAGGACAGGGGGGACTAACTATGGCTACACCTTC.

CDR3: CASSGAETYEQYF. The DNA for the CDR3 is TGTGCCAGCAGTGGGGCCGAAACCTACGAGCAGTACTTC. This sequence joins TRBV2 and TRBJ2-7; D ambiguous. CDR3 length: 13 amino acids. Trimming cost V 4 bases and J 2 bases, with 9 bases left between them. The V gene's germline CDR1 is SNHLY and CDR2 FYNNEI.

This clone showed up just once. CDR3 DNA: TGTGCCAGCAGCAAAGACCGGGACACTCCATACGAGCAGTACTTC. Protein: CASSKDRDTPYEQYF. This chain joins TRBV2 and TRBJ2-7, with a weak D call TRBD1 (6 bases). V was cut by 6 bases and J by 4 bases, with 19 bases left in between. The CDR3 has 15 residues. Per germline, CDR1 SNHLY and CDR2 FYNNEI.

The chain carries TRBV5-6 and TRBJ2-1; D gene uncertain. V was shortened by 1 base and J by 7 bases, with 9 bases between the two germline ends. Germline V gene data show CDR1 as SGHDT and CDR2 as YYEEEE. There are 13 residues in the CDR3. CDR3 nucleotides: TGTGCCAGCAGCTTGTTCAATACGAATGAGCAGTTCTTC. Encoded protein: CASSLFNTNEQFF.

This rearrangement joins TRBV28 to TRBJ2-7, with a possible D match to TRBD2 (5 bases). Germline CDR1 and CDR2: MDHEN and SYDVKM. Trimming cost V 4 bases and J 0 bases, with 10 bases left between them. This CDR3 is 14 amino acids long. CDR3 nucleotides: TGTGCCAGCAGTTCCTTCCGGGACTCCTACGAGCAGTACTTC. Translating it yields CASSSFRDSYEQYF.

The gene calls are TRBV7-2 and TRBJ2-1; the D gene is possibly TRBD2 (5 bases). The germline V and J ends were trimmed by 0 bases and 4 bases, with 16 bases remaining between them. This CDR3 is 17 amino acids long. Germline V gene data show CDR1 as SGHTA and CDR2 as FQGNSA. The CDR3 DNA reads TGTGCCAGCAGCTTAGCCGGAAGCGGAGCCAGGTACAATGAGCAGTTCTTC. Translation gives CASSLAGSGARYNEQFF. Drawing the rest from reference TRBV7-2 and TRBJ2-1, the complete variable domain is GAGVSQSPSNKVTEKGKDVELRCDPISGHTALYWYRQSLGQGLEFLIYFQGNSAPDKSGLPSDRFSAERTGGSVSTLTIQRTQQEDSAVYLCASSLAGSGARYNEQFFGPGTRLTVL.

This chain connects TRBV7-2 to TRBJ2-2; 7 bases fit TRBD1. Germline V CDR1 and CDR2: SGHTA, FQGNSA. After removal of 3 bases from V and 5 bases from J, the junction contained 6 bases not matched to a gene. The CDR3 spans 15 residues. DNA of the CDR3: TGTGCCAGCAGCTTCGGGACAGCTTCAACCGGGGAGCTGTTTTTT. Translation gives CASSFGTASTGELFF.

The chain employs TRBV5-1 and TRBJ2-2; 7 positions agree with TRBD1. This CDR3 is built from 14 residues. The V and J ends lost 4 bases and 6 bases, in that order; junction bases with no gene match: 6. Germline CDR1 is SGHRS and CDR2 is YFSETQ. DNA of the CDR3: TGCGCCAGCAGCCCGGGACAGATCTCCGGGGAGCTGTTTTTT. Its protein is CASSPGQISGELFF.

The chain couples TRBV7-3 to TRBJ2-5; 8 bases align to TRBD2. CDR1 and CDR2 (germline): SGHTA, FQGTGA. J lost 4 bases, V lost 5 bases, and 6 bases had no gene match. The CDR3 is made up of 14 amino acids. CDR3 in amino acids: CASSQVRGGETQYF. The CDR3 DNA sequence: TGTGCCAGCAGCCAGGTCCGGGGGGGAGAGACCCAGTACTTC.

This chain joins TRBV27 and TRBJ1-2, with 10 bases lining up with TRBD1. The germline V gene has CDR1 MNHEY and CDR2 SMNVEV (reference sequence). V dropped 4 bases and J dropped 4; count of bases not matched to a gene: 3. The CDR3 is made up of 14 amino acids. The CDR3 nucleotides read TGTGCCAGCAGTTATCGGACAGGGGGCTATGGCTACACCTTC. Translation: CASSYRTGGYGYTF.

V gene TRBV27 combines with J gene TRBJ2-1; TRBD2 is a possible D gene (6 bases). The CDR3 is 16 residues long. Per the germline V gene, CDR1 is MNHEY and CDR2 is SMNVEV (reference sequence). Trimming shortened V by 7 bases and J by 8 bases, and 24 bases separated the two germline ends. The CDR3 region is CASNSEVVGSRDEQFF. DNA for the CDR3: TGTGCCAGCAATTCCGAGGTCGTCGGGAGTAGGGATGAGCAGTTCTTC.

The chain links TRBV2 to TRBJ1-5; D perhaps matches TRBD1 (6 bases). The CDR3 is 14 amino acids. CDR1 and CDR2 from the germline V gene are SNHLY and FYNNEI. V was trimmed by 6 bases and J by 1 base, leaving 10 bases between them. The CDR3 here is CASSPQGSNQPQHF. The CDR3 region has the DNA TGTGCCAGCAGCCCTCAGGGGAGCAATCAGCCCCAGCATTTT.

The CDR3 region is CASGLADYNEQFF. For the CDR3, the DNA is TGTGCCAGTGGACTAGCGGACTACAATGAGCAGTTCTTC. V and J are TRBV28 and TRBJ2-1; 10 positions agree with TRBD2. Germline V CDR1 and CDR2: MDHEN, SYDVKM. V lost 9 bases to trimming and J lost 3 bases; unmatched junction nucleotides: 2. This CDR3 is 13 amino acids long.

Only a few counts were recorded for this clone. The rearrangement uses TRBV19 and TRBJ1-5; a possible D gene is TRBD1 (6 bases). CDR1 and CDR2 from the germline V gene are LNHDA and SQIVND (reference sequence). V gave up 3 bases and J gave up 0 bases, with 18 bases separating them. This CDR3 has 18 amino acids. The CDR3, as DNA: TGTGCCAGTAGTATTTTGCGTCTTACAGGGCATAGCAATCAGCCCCAGCATTTT. It codes for CASSILRLTGHSNQPQHF.

The chain joins TRBV4-1 to TRBJ1-4; no reliable D call. The germline V gene encodes CDR1 MGHRA and CDR2 YSYEKL. This CDR3 contains 15 residues. Trimming shortened V by 1 base and J by 7 bases, and 13 bases separated the two germline ends. The CDR3 bases are TGCGCCAGCAGCCAAGTCCCGGTCGCGGCTGAAAAACTGTTTTTT. It yields the protein CASSQVPVAAEKLFF.

This clone was found a few times. The chain carries TRBV5-1 and TRBJ1-1; tentative D call: TRBD1 (5 bases). This CDR3 spans 14 amino acids. Germline V gene lookup returns CDR1 SGHRS and CDR2 YFSETQ. The V end lost 3 bases, the J end lost 1 base, and 10 bases lay between the germline ends. Written as DNA, the CDR3 is TGCGCCAGCAGCTACGAAACAGGGAACACTGAAGCTTTCTTT. It translates to CASSYETGNTEAFF.

The rearrangement uses TRBV5-4 and TRBJ2-5; a possible D gene is TRBD2 (6 bases). Germline CDR1 SGHNT, CDR2 YYREEE (reference sequence). The V and J ends lost 10 bases and 2 bases respectively, with 18 bases between them. The CDR3 is 14 amino acids. The CDR3 coding sequence is TGTGCCCCAAAGGGGTGGGAGGATCAAGAGACCCAGTACTTC. Amino acids: CAPKGWEDQETQYF. Drawing the rest from reference TRBV5-4 and TRBJ2-5, the complete variable domain is ETGVTQSPTHLIKTRGQQVTLRCSSQSGHNTVSWYQQALGQGPQFIFQYYREEENGRGNFPPRFSGLQFPNYSSELNVNALELDDSALYLCAPKGWEDQETQYFGPGTRLLVL.

The table lists this clone with a count of one. This chain uses TRBV7-3 with TRBJ2-1; D may be TRBD1 or TRBD2 (5 bases each). Trimming left V 5 bases short and J 7 bases short, with 15 bases between. The CDR3 is made up of 14 amino acids. Germline lookup yields CDR1 SGHTA and CDR2 FQGTGA. The CDR3 is CASSLLGVANEQFF. As DNA, the CDR3 is TGTGCCAGCAGCCTCCTAGGGGTAGCGAATGAGCAGTTCTTC.

This chain uses TRBV2 with TRBJ1-1; D is perhaps TRBD1 (6 bases). The V end lost 8 bases, the J end lost 7 bases, and 17 bases lay between the germline ends. Per the germline V gene, CDR1 is SNHLY and CDR2 is FYNNEI. The CDR3 covers 13 residues. CDR3 DNA: TGTGCCAGCTCCCAGGGGCAATATTTTGAAGCTTTCTTT. Translation gives CASSQGQYFEAFF.

V is TRBV5-4 and J is TRBJ1-2; D gene unclear. This CDR3 spans 15 amino acids. Trimming removed 0 bases from V and 0 bases from J, with 9 bases in between. Germline CDR1 reads SGHNT; CDR2 reads YYREEE (reference sequence). CDR3 amino acids: CASSLGSRTNYGYTF. The CDR3, as DNA: TGTGCCAGCAGCTTGGGCAGCAGGACTAACTATGGCTACACCTTC. Supplemented by reference TRBV5-4 and TRBJ1-2, the full variable domain reads ETGVTQSPTHLIKTRGQQVTLRCSSQSGHNTVSWYQQALGQGPQFIFQYYREEENGRGNFPPRFSGLQFPNYSSELNVNALELDDSALYLCASSLGSRTNYGYTFGSGTRLTVV.

The rearrangement joins TRBV5-1 to TRBJ2-5; 16 positions agree with TRBD2. With 3 bases clipped from V and 2 bases from J, the junction kept 4 bases outside the gene matches. The CDR3 length is 17 residues. Germline V gene sequence: CDR1 SGHRS, CDR2 YFSETQ. CDR3 bases: TGCGCCAGCAGCTGGGGACTAGCGGGAGGGATACAAGAGACCCAGTACTTC. The encoded protein is CASSWGLAGGIQETQYF.

The chain has TRBV9 and TRBJ2-7; maybe TRBD1 (5 bases). Per germline, CDR1 SGDLS and CDR2 YYNGEE. The CDR3 loop spans 14 amino acids. V lost 6 bases, J lost 4 bases, and 17 bases lay in between. CDR3 bases: TGTGCCAGCAACCCGAGAAGACAGAAATACGAGCAGTACTTC. Its protein product is CASNPRRQKYEQYF.

CDR3 loop: CASRETGTRLNGYTF. The CDR3 DNA is TGTGCCAGCAGAGAAACCGGGACACGGTTAAATGGCTACACCTTC. The V and J genes are TRBV6-5 and TRBJ1-2, with D perhaps TRBD1 (6 bases). CDR3 length: 15 residues. Trimming removed 6 bases at V and 6 bases at J, with 20 bases between. Germline V gene sequence: CDR1 MNHEY, CDR2 SVGAGI.

In this sample, this clone turned up once. The J gene is TRBJ2-7, the V gene TRBV9, with TRBD2 identical over 8 bases. The CDR3 contains 13 residues. V trimming: 3 bases; J trimming: 6 bases; junction bases outside the gene matches: 5. Germline V CDR1 and CDR2: SGDLS, YYNGEE. The chain's CDR3 is CASSGSGIAEQYF. In nucleotides, the CDR3 is TGTGCCAGCAGCGGTAGCGGGATCGCCGAGCAGTACTTC. Full variable domain (missing parts from reference TRBV9 and TRBJ2-7): DSGVTQTPKHLITATGQRVTLRCSPRSGDLSVYWYQQSLDQGLQFLIQYYNGEERAKGNILERFSAQQFPDLHSELNLSSLELGDSALYFCASSGSGIAEQYFGPGTRLTVT.

Regarding this clone: Distinct nucleotide sequences in the sample also encode this CDR3. The chain recombines TRBV18 with TRBJ2-3; 7 bases agree with TRBD2. Unmatched junction bases numbered 0, after V lost 0 bases and J lost 6 bases. From germline, CDR1 is KGHSH and CDR2 LQKENI. The CDR3 is 13 residues long. This chain's CDR3 is CASSPPGGDTQYF. The CDR3 DNA reads as TGTGCCAGCTCACCACCGGGGGGGGATACGCAGTATTTT.

This clone showed up just once. The chain joins TRBV7-2 to TRBJ2-2, with 9 bases aligning to TRBD1. Germline CDR1 SGHTA, CDR2 FQGNSA. The CDR3 runs 17 residues. V lost 4 bases and J lost 3; bases outside the gene matches: 9. The CDR3 DNA reads TGTGCCAGCAGCTCTCCCTGGGGACAGGGAGACACCGGGGAGCTGTTTTTT. Its translation is CASSSPWGQGDTGELFF.

The V and J genes are TRBV28 and TRBJ2-3; D possibly uses TRBD1 or TRBD2 (5 bases each). The CDR3 is 16 residues long. Trimming took 5 bases from V and 0 from J, leaving 15 bases between them. CDR1 is MDHEN, CDR2 SYDVKM, per germline. CDR3 sequence reads: CASSEGGTASTDTQYF. The CDR3 bases are TGTGCCAGCAGTGAGGGTGGGACGGCTAGCACAGATACGCAGTATTTT. The full variable domain, in which reference TRBV28 and TRBJ2-3 provide the parts outside the CDR3, is DVKVTQSSRYLVKRTGEKVFLECVQDMDHENMFWYRQDPGLGLRLIYFSYDVKMKEKGDIPEGYSVSREKKERFSLILESASTNQTSMYLCASSEGGTASTDTQYFGPGTRLTVL.